Listed here are 26 T cell receptor beta chains from one sample, sequenced in a study of CD8 T cells in seronegative destructive rheumatoid arthritis (dated by TCRdb to 2019 to 2021). Libraries were constructed by the immunoSEQ multiplex PCR assay. The source is immuneACCESS, and TCRdb retained only in-frame sequences with V and J called. Part of the clones is not carried over; for the studies checked, unresolved V genes explain less than half of this, and the remainder is unexplained. The sample profile shows about 13,000 clones; less than 90% of them were found once. In total, the top ten clones hold roughly 29% of the sample. The sequencing input was CD8+ T cells from blood. These receptors were obtained from a woman aged 25 to 50 with seronegative destructive rheumatoid arthritis.

The chain uses TRBV11-2 and TRBJ1-3; D unresolved. Trimming cost V 5 bases and J 8 bases, with 16 bases left between them. Germline assignment: CDR1 SGHAT and CDR2 FQNNGV. The CDR3 has 14 amino acids. CDR3 loop: CASSPPVFSHTIYF. The CDR3 DNA reads as TGTGCCAGCAGCCCTCCAGTCTTCTCGCACACCATATATTTT. Full variable domain (remainder filled in from reference TRBV11-2 and TRBJ1-3): EAGVAQSPRYKIIEKRQSVAFWCNPISGHATLYWYQQILGQGPKLLIQFQNNGVVDDSQLPKDRFSAERLKGVDSTLKIQPAKLEDSAVYLCASSPPVFSHTIYFGEGSWLTVV.

The chain couples TRBV19 to TRBJ1-2; the D is unclear. Germline lookup yields CDR1 LNHDA and CDR2 SQIVND (reference sequence). Trimming left V 1 base short and J 14 bases short, with 20 bases between. This CDR3 region has 14 residues. The CDR3 loop reads CASSIALREEVGTF. The CDR3 bases are TGTGCCAGTAGTATAGCCCTTCGGGAGGAAGTGGGAACCTTC.

V gene TRBV14 combines with J gene TRBJ2-3; 9 nucleotides line up with TRBD2. CDR1 SGHDN and CDR2 FVKESK come from the germline V gene. Trimming cost V 3 bases and J 3 bases; bases outside gene matches: 13. The CDR3 has 18 amino acids. The CDR3 sequence: CASSQVAGGSDETDTQYF. CDR3 nucleotides: TGTGCCAGCAGCCAGGTGGCGGGGGGGTCGGATGAGACAGATACGCAGTATTTT.

The genes are TRBV19 and TRBJ2-2; TRBD2 aligns across 7 bases. This CDR3 is 16 amino acids long. Germline CDR1 is LNHDA and CDR2 is SQIVND (reference sequence). V dropped 5 bases and J dropped 1; count of bases not matched to a gene: 7. CDR3 residues: CASSPQRGRNTGELFF. For the CDR3, the DNA is TGTGCCAGTAGTCCCCAGCGGGGCAGGAACACCGGGGAGCTGTTTTTT.

The chain joins TRBV2 to TRBJ1-5, with D maybe TRBD1 (6 bases). The germline CDR1 and CDR2 sequences are SNHLY and FYNNEI. V lost 1 base and J 2 bases, leaving 18 bases between the germline ends. CDR3 size: 18 residues. CDR3 nucleotides: TGTGCCAGCAGTGAAGATGGGACGACAGGATCACGCAATCAGCCCCAGCATTTT. This codes for CASSEDGTTGSRNQPQHF.

The V call is TRBV6-1, the J call TRBJ2-4; no reliable D call. V gave up 3 bases and J gave up 0 bases, with 12 bases separating them. Per germline, CDR1 MNHNS and CDR2 SASEGT. This CDR3 comprises 16 residues. In nucleotides, the CDR3 is TGTGCCAGCAGTGACCTAAGTCTGGTAGCCAAAAACATTCAGTACTTC. This codes for CASSDLSLVAKNIQYF.

V usage is TRBV2 and J usage is TRBJ1-1; D unclear. The V and J ends lost 3 bases and 5 bases respectively, with 13 bases between them. Germline loops: CDR1 SNHLY, CDR2 FYNNEI. There are 14 residues in the CDR3. CDR3 nucleotide sequence: TGTGCCAGCAGTGACGGGGATTTAGGAACTGAAGCTTTCTTT. As protein: CASSDGDLGTEAFF.

V and J are TRBV7-3 and TRBJ2-3, with a weak D call TRBD2 (5 bases). V lost 2 bases, J lost 10 bases, and 13 bases lay in between. The CDR3 is 13 amino acids. Germline V gene data show CDR1 as SGHTA and CDR2 as FQGTGA. CDR3 amino acids: CASSLSGKNAQYF. The CDR3 DNA follows: TGTGCCAGCAGCTTATCGGGAAAAAACGCGCAGTATTTT.

With respect to this clone: At one boundary the junction diverges from the germline segment, which might be a read error. The DNA for the CDR3 is TGTGCCAGCACCGGAAGGGGAGGGATGAAGACTGAAGCTTTCTTT. Protein product: CASTGRGGMKTEAFF. The chain has TRBV6-1 and TRBJ1-1, with D maybe TRBD1 (5 bases). In germline, CDR1 is MNHNS, CDR2 SASEGT. This CDR3 is 15 amino acids long.

The rearrangement joins TRBV5-5 to TRBJ1-1; D remains ambiguous. The germline gives CDR1 SGHKS, CDR2 YYEKEE (reference sequence). Trimming took off 0 bases at V and 1 base at J, with 10 bases between the two ends. CDR3 length equals 15 residues. The CDR3 DNA sequence: TGTGCCAGCAGCTTGGGTGTTTATCGGAACACTGAAGCTTTCTTT. It encodes CASSLGVYRNTEAFF.

The chain employs TRBV6-5 and TRBJ2-2; D is possibly TRBD1 (5 bases). The CDR3 sequence is 14 residues long. The germline V and J ends were trimmed by 0 bases and 5 bases, with 7 bases remaining between them. CDR1 is MNHEY and CDR2 is SVGAGI in the germline V gene. CDR3 residues: CASSYSGATGELFF. CDR3 bases: TGTGCCAGCAGTTACTCTGGGGCAACCGGGGAGCTGTTTTTT.

This rearrangement joins TRBV7-9 to TRBJ2-1; D may be TRBD1 (5 bases). Trimming removed 5 bases at V and 6 bases at J, with 20 bases between. The CDR3 has 16 residues. Germline V lookup: CDR1 SEHNR, CDR2 FQNEAQ (reference sequence). CDR3 region: CASSNLQGKGFNEQFF. CDR3 bases: TGTGCCAGCAGCAACCTCCAGGGTAAAGGATTCAATGAGCAGTTCTTC.

This chain connects TRBV5-8 to TRBJ1-2; D call uncertain. Looked up from germline, CDR1 is SGHTS and CDR2 is YDEGEE. V gave up 1 base and J gave up 3 bases, with 16 bases separating them. The CDR3 runs 16 residues. The CDR3 loop reads CASSLTISWRDYGYTF. The CDR3 DNA reads as TGTGCCAGCAGCTTGACCATATCCTGGAGGGACTATGGCTACACCTTC. Full variable domain (remainder filled in from reference TRBV5-8 and TRBJ1-2): EAGVTQSPTHLIKTRGQQATLRCSPISGHTSVYWYQQALGLGLQFLLWYDEGEERNRGNFPPRFSGRQFPNYSSELNVNALELEDSALYLCASSLTISWRDYGYTFGSGTRLTVV.

The chain has TRBV6-1 and TRBJ1-4; D might be TRBD1 (6 bases). The germline V gene has CDR1 MNHNS and CDR2 SASEGT. The CDR3 extends over 15 amino acids. V was pared by 2 bases and J by 2 bases, with 9 bases between. CDR3 loop: CASSEFTGTNEKLFF. In nucleotides, the CDR3 is TGTGCCAGCAGTGAATTTACAGGGACTAATGAAAAACTGTTTTTT.

In this sample, this clone turned up a few times. This chain links TRBV29-1 with TRBJ2-7, with 7 bases that match TRBD1. The ends lost 4 bases at V and 0 bases at J; junction bases unmatched: 6. The CDR3 contains 14 residues. Germline lookup yields CDR1 SQVTM and CDR2 ANQGSEA. The CDR3 region is CSVAGTAFSYEQYF. The CDR3 DNA is TGCAGCGTTGCCGGGACAGCGTTCTCCTACGAGCAGTACTTC.

This clone has only a few counts. V and J are TRBV9 and TRBJ1-5, with 8 bases fitting TRBD1. V shed 4 bases, J shed 7 bases, and the junction held 7 bases outside the gene matches. CDR1 and CDR2 (germline): SGDLS, YYNGEE. The CDR3 spans 14 residues. The CDR3 DNA follows: TGTGCCAGCAGCCTGACAGGGGAGGGACAGCCCCAGCATTTT. Residues: CASSLTGEGQPQHF.

The chain combines TRBV9 with TRBJ2-2; D gene uncertain. The CDR3 runs to 13 residues. V was pared by 4 bases and J by 3 bases, with 7 bases between. Germline V gene lookup returns CDR1 SGDLS and CDR2 YYNGEE. The CDR3 reads CASSTLDTGELFF. The CDR3 DNA reads as TGTGCCAGCAGCACTCTAGACACCGGGGAGCTGTTTTTT.

This clone came up a few times. The chain carries TRBV27 and TRBJ2-2, with a possible D match to TRBD2 (5 bases). Between the trimmed V and J ends, which lost 3 bases and 6 bases, there was a span of 8 bases. Germline CDR1 is MNHEY and CDR2 is SMNVEV (reference sequence). This CDR3 spans 13 amino acids. The CDR3 DNA is TGTGCCAGCAGTTTCACTAGTGCCGGGGAGCTGTTTTTT. Protein sequence: CASSFTSAGELFF.

This rearrangement joins TRBV28 to TRBJ1-1, with a possible D match to TRBD1 (5 bases). Trimming pared 1 base from V and 4 bases from J, leaving 7 bases between. The CDR3 has 13 residues. Germline V lookup: CDR1 MDHEN, CDR2 SYDVKM. The CDR3 region is CASSLSGFTEAFF. CDR3 bases: TGTGCCAGCAGTTTATCAGGGTTCACTGAAGCTTTCTTT.

The chain is built from TRBV29-1 and TRBJ2-5; TRBD2 matches at 7 bases. V trimming: 0 bases; J trimming: 2 bases; junction bases outside the gene matches: 0. The CDR3 runs to 13 residues. Per germline, CDR1 SQVTM and CDR2 ANQGSEA. The CDR3 nucleotides are TGCAGCGTTGAAGAGCGGGGGCAAGAGACCCAGTACTTC. It codes for CSVEERGQETQYF. The entire variable domain, with the rest obtained from reference TRBV29-1 and TRBJ2-5, is as follows: SAVISQKPSRDICQRGTSLTIQCQVDSQVTMMFWYRQQPGQSLTLIATANQGSEATYESGFVIDKFPISRPNLTFSTLTVSNMSPEDSSIYLCSVEERGQETQYFGPGTRLLVL.

This rearrangement joins TRBV7-3 to TRBJ2-1; D unclear. The ends were cut back, 3 bases at V and 4 bases at J, with 7 bases in the middle. The CDR3 is made up of 13 amino acids. Germline CDR1 is SGHTA and CDR2 is FQGTGA. This CDR3 reads CASSFSLYNEQFF. The DNA of the CDR3 is TGTGCCAGCAGCTTCTCCTTATACAATGAGCAGTTCTTC.

Of note for this clone: Its ends do not fully match the called genes, so a read error is possible. The V gene is TRBV7-7, the J gene TRBJ2-2, with D maybe TRBD1 (8 bases). The CDR3 is made up of 17 amino acids. The V gene's germline CDR1 is SSHAT and CDR2 FNYEAQ (reference sequence). CDR3 coding DNA: TGTGCCAGCAGCTTGACAGGGGCGGGAGCGAACACCGGGGAGCTGCTTTTT. Encoded protein: CASSLTGAGANTGELLF.

This clone showed up just once. V and J are TRBV30 and TRBJ2-5; possible D gene TRBD1, 6 bases. This CDR3 contains 15 residues. CDR1 and CDR2 (germline): GTSNPN, SVGIG (reference sequence). V shed 0 bases and J shed 5 bases, with 16 bases lying between them. CDR3 residues: CAWSVLGQGQETQYF. CDR3 nucleotides: TGTGCCTGGAGTGTACTGGGGCAGGGGCAGGAGACCCAGTACTTC.

This clone was detected only once. The chain employs TRBV7-3 and TRBJ1-2; possible D gene TRBD1, 5 bases. The V gene's germline CDR1 is SGHTA and CDR2 FQGTGA. With 4 bases removed from V and 2 bases from J, the gap between germline ends came to 14 bases. The CDR3 extends over 15 amino acids. CDR3 bases: TGTGCCAGCAGCTCTTCCGCAGGGCCGAACTATGGCTACACCTTC. Translation: CASSSSAGPNYGYTF.

V usage is TRBV27 and J usage is TRBJ2-3; D is possibly TRBD2 (7 bases). Trimming left V 1 base short and J 2 bases short, with 13 bases between. CDR1 and CDR2 from the germline V gene are MNHEY and SMNVEV (reference sequence). CDR3 length equals 16 residues. CDR3 sequence (DNA): TGTGCCAGCAGTTTATTCGCGGGGGCGCCCACAGATACGCAGTATTTT. Translated, it gives CASSLFAGAPTDTQYF.

V usage is TRBV2 and J usage is TRBJ2-7, with TRBD2 as a possible D gene (6 bases). Between the trimmed V and J ends, which lost 4 bases and 0 bases, there was a span of 16 bases. The CDR3 totals 16 residues. Germline V gene sequence: CDR1 SNHLY, CDR2 FYNNEI. The CDR3 DNA is TGTGCCAGCAGTGGCCACCGGGACTGGAGCTCCTACGAGCAGTACGTC. As protein: CASSGHRDWSSYEQYV.